This is a list of T cell receptor beta chains from one sample in a study of T cells expressing NK-cell markers. Each CDR3 protein gets one entry in TCRdb, which reprocessed the 5' RACE reads and gives no DNA. The sample's table shows 300,000 to 500,000 distinct CDR3 sequences. The sample taken for sequencing was blood T cells: a sorted CD56 or NKG2C T cell subset, CD4+ or CD8+ T cells, or bulk PBMC T cells (not recorded which). Receptor source: a woman aged 45-65 years in good health. Each CDR3 is given with its conserved first and last residue.

TRBJ2-3,TRBV20-1,CSAREHSGATDTQYF
TRBJ2-3,TRBV29-1,CSVVAVWAKGDTQYF
TRBJ1-3,TRBV12-3/TRBV12-4,CASSRDTGNTIYF
TRBJ1-2,TRBV12-3/TRBV12-4,CASSLSQGATGGYTF
TRBJ2-7,TRBV5-1,CASSPGLADPPHEQYF
TRBJ2-2,TRBV11-2,CASSLVAGSYGVELFF
TRBJ2-2,TRBV7-8,CASSLSSGLAVAGELFF
TRBJ2-1,TRBV3-1,CASSQDLPSGSEQFF
TRBJ2-2,TRBV29-1,CSILTSGELFF
TRBJ2-3,TRBV6-2/TRBV6-3,CASRPIQLDTQYF
TRBJ2-2,TRBV5-4,CASSLPSGMSDGELFF
TRBJ2-6,TRBV20-1,CSAMGGSSGANVLTF
TRBJ2-5,TRBV6-5,CASSYYAGAKETQYF
TRBJ2-1,TRBV27,CASSLLGTSGSGDNEQFF
TRBJ2-7,TRBV6-6,CASSYSEPLAKPYEQYF
TRBJ2-6,TRBV9,CASSAGATNVLTF
TRBJ2-2,TRBV12-3/TRBV12-4,CASSSEALAGELFF
TRBJ2-2,TRBV7-9,CASSLEVGELFF
TRBJ2-3,TRBV11-1,CASSLEPQAGGISDTQYF
TRBJ2-5,TRBV7-9,CASSASEAETQYF
TRBJ2-2,TRBV12-3/TRBV12-4,CASSSPGQGAAGELFF
TRBJ2-1,TRBV29-1,CSSFPGGGFNEQFF
TRBJ2-5,TRBV12-3/TRBV12-4,CASSVTFQETQYF
TRBJ2-1,TRBV2,CASSPKSRGSYNEQFF
TRBJ2-1,TRBV6-5,CASSYIQGQYNEQFF
TRBJ2-1,TRBV7-8,CASSQRTGTSGYNEQFF
TRBJ1-3,TRBV7-2,CASSLTSSGNTIYF
TRBJ2-2,TRBV24-1,CASHGGRVGELFF
TRBJ2-7,TRBV5-1,CASRWGVAGGKGEQYF
TRBJ1-1,TRBV28,CASSVFMNTEAFF
TRBJ2-3,TRBV7-9,CASSLGRELRDTQYF
TRBJ2-3,TRBV18,CASSPLAGGSGTDTQYF
TRBJ2-3,TRBV6-5,CASSYGNPTSTDTQYF
TRBJ2-7,TRBV5-5,CASSPVQGGYYEQYF
TRBJ2-7,TRBV29-1,CSTRSGTGESEQYF
TRBJ2-2,TRBV7-8,CASSLVRILNTGELFF
TRBJ2-5,TRBV6-2/TRBV6-3,CASSPRPRETQYF
TRBJ2-3,TRBV6-1,CASSPPGTGGDTQYF
TRBJ2-7,TRBV20-1,CSARDLLAEYEQYF
TRBJ2-3,TRBV29-1,CSAARGGGTDTQYF
TRBJ2-5,TRBV11-2,CASSDWTFTETQYF
TRBJ2-5,TRBV7-6,CASSLGRPGRETQYF
TRBJ2-5,TRBV7-9,CASSPWTVRETQYF
TRBJ2-3,TRBV21-1,CASSKLTGRRGTDTQYF
TRBJ2-2,TRBV4-1,CASSQVLGQGRDGELFF
TRBJ2-3,TRBV12-3/TRBV12-4,CASSPDRTDTQYF
TRBJ2-5,TRBV20-1,CSARREFHGETQYF
TRBJ2-1,TRBV4-1,CASSQPQGPRFF
TRBJ1-4,TRBV13,CASSPQRDRTGEKLFF